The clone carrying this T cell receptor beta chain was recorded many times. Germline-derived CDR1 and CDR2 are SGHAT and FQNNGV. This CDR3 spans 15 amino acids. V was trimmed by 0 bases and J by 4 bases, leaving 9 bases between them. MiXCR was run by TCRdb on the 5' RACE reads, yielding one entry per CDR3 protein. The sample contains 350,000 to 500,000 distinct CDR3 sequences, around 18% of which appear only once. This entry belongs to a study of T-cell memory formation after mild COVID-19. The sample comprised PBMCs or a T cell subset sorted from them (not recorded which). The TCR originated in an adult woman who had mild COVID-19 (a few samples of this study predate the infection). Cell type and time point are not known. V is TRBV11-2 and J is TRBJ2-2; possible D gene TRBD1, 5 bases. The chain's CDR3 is CASSLDRASTGELFF. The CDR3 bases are TGTGCCAGCAGCTTAGACAGGGCGTCCACCGGGGAGCTGTTTTTT.